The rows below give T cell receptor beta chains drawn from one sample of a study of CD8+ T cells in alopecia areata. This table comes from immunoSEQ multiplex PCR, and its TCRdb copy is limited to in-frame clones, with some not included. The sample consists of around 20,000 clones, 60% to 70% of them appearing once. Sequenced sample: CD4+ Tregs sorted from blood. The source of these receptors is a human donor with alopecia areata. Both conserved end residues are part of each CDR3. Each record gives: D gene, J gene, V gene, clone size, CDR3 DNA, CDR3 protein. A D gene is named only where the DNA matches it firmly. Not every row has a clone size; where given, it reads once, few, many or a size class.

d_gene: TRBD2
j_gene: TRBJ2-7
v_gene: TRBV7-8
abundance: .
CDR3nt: TGTGCCAGCAGCTCCCTAGCGGGGGGCTACGAGCAGTACTTC
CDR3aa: CASSSLAGGYEQYF

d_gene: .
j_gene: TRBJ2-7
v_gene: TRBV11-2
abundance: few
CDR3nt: TGTGCCAGCAGCGTACAGGAATCCGAGCAGTACTTC
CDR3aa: CASSVQESEQYF

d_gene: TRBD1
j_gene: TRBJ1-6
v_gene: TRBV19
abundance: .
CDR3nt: TGTGCCAGTGGACAGGAGGGGCTGTGGTCACCCCTCCACTTT
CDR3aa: CASGQEGLWSPLHF

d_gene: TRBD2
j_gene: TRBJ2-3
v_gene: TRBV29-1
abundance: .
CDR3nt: TGCAGCGTTGATCCGGGTTTAGCGGGACGAAGCACAGATACGCAGTATTTT
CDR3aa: CSVDPGLAGRSTDTQYF

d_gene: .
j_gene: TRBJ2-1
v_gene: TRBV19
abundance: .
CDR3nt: TGTGCCAGTAGGACGGGGAACCACTTCTACAATGAGCAGTTCTTC
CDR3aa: CASRTGNHFYNEQFF

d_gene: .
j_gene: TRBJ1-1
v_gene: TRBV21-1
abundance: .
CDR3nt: TGTGCCACCATGGAACAGGGGGAATGGGACACTGAAGCTTTCTTT
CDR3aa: CATMEQGEWDTEAFF

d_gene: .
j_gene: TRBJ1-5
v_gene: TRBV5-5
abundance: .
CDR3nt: TGTGCCAGCAGCTTACGTCTCGATCAGCCCCAGCATTTT
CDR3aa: CASSLRLDQPQHF

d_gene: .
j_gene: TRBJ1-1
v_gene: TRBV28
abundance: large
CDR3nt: TGTGCCAGCAGTCGGGTAGGGGTTGAAGCTTTCTTT
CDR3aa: CASSRVGVEAFF

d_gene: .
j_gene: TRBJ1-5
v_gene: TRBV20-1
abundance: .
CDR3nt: TGCAGTGTGGGTCAGCCCCAGCATTTT
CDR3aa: CSVGQPQHF

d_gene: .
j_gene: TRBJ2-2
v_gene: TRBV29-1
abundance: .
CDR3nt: TGCAGCGTTATGCGGAACACCGGGGAGCTGTTTTTT
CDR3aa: CSVMRNTGELFF

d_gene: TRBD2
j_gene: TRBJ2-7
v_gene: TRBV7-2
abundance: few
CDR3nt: TGTGCCAGCAGCCCTGGGACTAGCGGGCCGGGGAGCTACGAGCAGTACTTC
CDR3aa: CASSPGTSGPGSYEQYF

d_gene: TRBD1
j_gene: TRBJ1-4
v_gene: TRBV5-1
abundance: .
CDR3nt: TGCGCCAGCAGCATACAGGGGGTGGCTGAAAAACTGTTTTTT
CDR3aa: CASSIQGVAEKLFF

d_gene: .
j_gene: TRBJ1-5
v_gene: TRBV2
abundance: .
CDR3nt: TGTGCCAGCGGACCCCATAGCAATCAGCCCCAGCATTTT
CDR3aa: CASGPHSNQPQHF

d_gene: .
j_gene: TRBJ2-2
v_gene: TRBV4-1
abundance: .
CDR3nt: TGCGCCAGCAGCCAAGTGGATATGGGCCTCGTCACCGGGGAGCTGTTTTTT
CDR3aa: CASSQVDMGLVTGELFF

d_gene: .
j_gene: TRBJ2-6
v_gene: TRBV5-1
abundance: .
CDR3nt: TGCGCCAGCAGCCTCGGCTTGAGGAGCGATCGACTTTCAGGGGCCAACGTCCTGACTTTC
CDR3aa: CASSLGLRSDRLSGANVLTF

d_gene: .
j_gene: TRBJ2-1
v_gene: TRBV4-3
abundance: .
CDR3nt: TGCGCCAGCAGCCAAGATGTTAGCTCCCAATTCGACAATGAGCAGTTCTTC
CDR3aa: CASSQDVSSQFDNEQFF

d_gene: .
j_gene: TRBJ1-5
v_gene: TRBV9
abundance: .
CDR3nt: TGTGCCAGCAGCGTCAGCGCGTCGGGTCAGCCCCAGCATTTT
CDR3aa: CASSVSASGQPQHF

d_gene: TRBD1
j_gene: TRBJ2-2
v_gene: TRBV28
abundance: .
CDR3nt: TGTGCCAGCAAGGAGACAGGGGCGGGCACCGGGGAGCTGTTTTTT
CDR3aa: CASKETGAGTGELFF

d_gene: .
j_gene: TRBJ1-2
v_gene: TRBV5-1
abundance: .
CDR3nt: TGCGCCAGCAGCTTGGACGGGGAAAGTAACTATGGCTACACCTTC
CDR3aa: CASSLDGESNYGYTF

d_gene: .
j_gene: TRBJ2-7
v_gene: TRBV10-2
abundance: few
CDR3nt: TGCGCCAGCAGTGGGGGACACGGAGCCTACGAGCAGTACTTC
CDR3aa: CASSGGHGAYEQYF

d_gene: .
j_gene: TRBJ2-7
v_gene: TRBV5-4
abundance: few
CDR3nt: TGTGCCAGCAGCTTGTCAGTAGGGTCCTCCTCCTACGAGCAGTACTTC
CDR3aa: CASSLSVGSSSYEQYF

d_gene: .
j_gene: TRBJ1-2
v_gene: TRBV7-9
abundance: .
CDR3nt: TGTGCCAGCAGCTTAACGGGCGGTCGGGGACGGGGCTACACCTTC
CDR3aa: CASSLTGGRGRGYTF

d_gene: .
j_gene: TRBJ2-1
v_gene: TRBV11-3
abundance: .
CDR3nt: TGTGCCAGCAGCTTAGTGGGGGTCTCCTACAATGAGCAGTTCTTC
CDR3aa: CASSLVGVSYNEQFF

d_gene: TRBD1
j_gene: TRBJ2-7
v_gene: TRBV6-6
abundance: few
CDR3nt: TGTGCCAGCAGTTACTGGACAGGCTCCTACGAGCAGTACTTC
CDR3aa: CASSYWTGSYEQYF

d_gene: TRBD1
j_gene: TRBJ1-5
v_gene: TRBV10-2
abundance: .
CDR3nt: TGCGCCACCGGACAGGGGGCTGGTCAGCCCCAGCATTTT
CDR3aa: CATGQGAGQPQHF

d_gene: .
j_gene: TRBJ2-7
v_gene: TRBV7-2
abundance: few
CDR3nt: TGTGCCAGCAGCTTAGTGGCAGGGCCGAGCTCCTACGAGCAGTACTTC
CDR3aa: CASSLVAGPSSYEQYF

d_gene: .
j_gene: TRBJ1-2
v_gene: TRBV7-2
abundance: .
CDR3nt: TGTGCCAGCAGCTTAAGAGAAGGCTCTAACTATGGCTACACCTTC
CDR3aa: CASSLREGSNYGYTF

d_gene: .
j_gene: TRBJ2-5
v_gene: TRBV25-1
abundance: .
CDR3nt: TGTGCCAGCAGTGAATTTAAGGGTAGGGAGACCCAGTACTTC
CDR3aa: CASSEFKGRETQYF

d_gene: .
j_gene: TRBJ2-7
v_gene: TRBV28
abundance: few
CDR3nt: TGTGCCACCGGAGTGGGTTCTCTCTACGAGCAGTACTTC
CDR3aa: CATGVGSLYEQYF

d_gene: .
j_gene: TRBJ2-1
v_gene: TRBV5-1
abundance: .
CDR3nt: TGCGCCAGCAGCTTGGCACAGGGAAGGGTGGCCAATGAGCAGTTCTTC
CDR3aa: CASSLAQGRVANEQFF

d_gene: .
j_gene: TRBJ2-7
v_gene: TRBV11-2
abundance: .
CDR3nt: TGTGCCAGCAGCTTAGTTCGACCAGGGGTTAGCGAGCAGTACTTC
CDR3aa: CASSLVRPGVSEQYF

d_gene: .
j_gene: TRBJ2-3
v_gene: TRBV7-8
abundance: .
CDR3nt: TGTGCCAGCAGCTATAATGGAGATACGCAGTATTTT
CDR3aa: CASSYNGDTQYF

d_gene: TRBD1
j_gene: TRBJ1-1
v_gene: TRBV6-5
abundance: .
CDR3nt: TGTGCCAGCAGACGAGGACAGGGAGGGGCTGAAGCTTTCTTT
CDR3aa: CASRRGQGGAEAFF

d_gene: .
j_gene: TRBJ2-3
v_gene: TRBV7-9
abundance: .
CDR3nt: TGTGCCAGCAGCTTAGGGGAAGCGCGGCCCACAGATACGCAGTATTTT
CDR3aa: CASSLGEARPTDTQYF

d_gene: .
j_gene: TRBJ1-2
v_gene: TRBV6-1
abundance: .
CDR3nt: TGTGCCAGCAATATACATGGACAGACCAGTTATGGCTACACCTTC
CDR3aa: CASNIHGQTSYGYTF

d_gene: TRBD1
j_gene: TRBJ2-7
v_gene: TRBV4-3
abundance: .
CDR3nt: TGCGCCAGCAGCCAAGGGACAGGGGTCTACGAGCAGTACTTC
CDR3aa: CASSQGTGVYEQYF

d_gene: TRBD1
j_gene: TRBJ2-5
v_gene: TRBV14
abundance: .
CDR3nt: TGTGCCAGCAGCCAAGGTTGGACAGGGGGAGAGACCCAGTACTTC
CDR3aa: CASSQGWTGGETQYF

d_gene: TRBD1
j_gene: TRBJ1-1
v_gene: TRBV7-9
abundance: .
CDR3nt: TGTGCCAGCAGCTTTACAGGGGGCACTGAAGCTTTCTTT
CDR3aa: CASSFTGGTEAFF

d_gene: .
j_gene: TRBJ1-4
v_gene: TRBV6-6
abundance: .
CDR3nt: TGTGCCAGCAGTAAACAGAGTGTGAGGGAAAAACTGTTTTTT
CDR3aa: CASSKQSVREKLFF

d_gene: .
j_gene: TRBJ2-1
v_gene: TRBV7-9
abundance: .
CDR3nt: TGTGCCAGCAGCCCCCTCCCGGCGGCGGATAGGGACAATGAGCAGTTCTTC
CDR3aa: CASSPLPAADRDNEQFF

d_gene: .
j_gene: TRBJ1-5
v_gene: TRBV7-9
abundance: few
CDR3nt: TGTGCCAGCAGCTCTCTAAATCAGCCCCAGCATTTT
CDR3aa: CASSSLNQPQHF

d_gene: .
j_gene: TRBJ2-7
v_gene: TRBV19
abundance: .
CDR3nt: TGTGCCAGTAGTACGGGATCCAATCTCTACGAGCAGTACTTC
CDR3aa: CASSTGSNLYEQYF

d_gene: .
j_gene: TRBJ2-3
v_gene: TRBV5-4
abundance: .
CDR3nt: TGTGCCAGCAGCCTACCTGGGGGTAGCGAGCTCTATAGCACAGATACGCAGTATTTT
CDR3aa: CASSLPGGSELYSTDTQYF

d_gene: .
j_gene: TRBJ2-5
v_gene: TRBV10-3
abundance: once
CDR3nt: TGTGCCATCAGTGAGACTACAGTGGAAGAGACCCAGTACTTC
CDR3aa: CAISETTVEETQYF

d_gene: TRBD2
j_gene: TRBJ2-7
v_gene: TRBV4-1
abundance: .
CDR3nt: TGCGCCAGCAGCCAGGCGTTACTAGCGGGAGGGCCGAAAATATTCCACGAGCAGTACTTC
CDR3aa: CASSQALLAGGPKIFHEQYF

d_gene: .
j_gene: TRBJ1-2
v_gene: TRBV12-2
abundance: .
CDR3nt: TGTGCAAGTCGCTTAAGGCGGTATTATGGCTACACCTTC
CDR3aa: CASRLRRYYGYTF

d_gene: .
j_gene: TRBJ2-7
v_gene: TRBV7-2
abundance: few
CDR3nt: TGTGCCAGCAGCTTTGGGGGATGGGAGCAGTACTTC
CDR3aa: CASSFGGWEQYF

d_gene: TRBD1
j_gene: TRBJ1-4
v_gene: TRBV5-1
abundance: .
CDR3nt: TGCGCCAGCAGCTGGGACAGAAATGAAAAACTGTTTTTT
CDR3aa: CASSWDRNEKLFF

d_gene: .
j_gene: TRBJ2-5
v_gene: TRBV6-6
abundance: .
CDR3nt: TGTGCCAGCTTCCCCGATGGGGGGTCCCAGTACTTC
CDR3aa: CASFPDGGSQYF

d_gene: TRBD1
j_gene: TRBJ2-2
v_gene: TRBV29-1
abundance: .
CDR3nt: TGCTCGACAGGGGGAATTAACACTAACACCGGGGAGCTGTTTTTT
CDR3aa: CSTGGINTNTGELFF

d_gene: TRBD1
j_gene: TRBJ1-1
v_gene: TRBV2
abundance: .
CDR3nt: TGTGCCAGCAGTGAAGGGACAGGGGGCCGCAAGGGAATGAACACTGAAGCTTTCTTT
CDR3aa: CASSEGTGGRKGMNTEAFF

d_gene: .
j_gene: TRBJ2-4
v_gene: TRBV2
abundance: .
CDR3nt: TGTGCCAGCAGTGGCCTTGTGGTGGCTGGGAACATTCAGTACTTC
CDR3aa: CASSGLVVAGNIQYF

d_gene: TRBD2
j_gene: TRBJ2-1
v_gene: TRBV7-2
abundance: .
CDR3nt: TGTGCCAGCAGCAAAGCGGGAGGGGCCCAAAATGAGCAGTTCTTC
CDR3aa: CASSKAGGAQNEQFF

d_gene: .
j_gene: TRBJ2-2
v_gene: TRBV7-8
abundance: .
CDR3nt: TGTGCCAGCAGCTTGGGATATGGGGGCCGGAACACCGGGGAGCTGTTTTTT
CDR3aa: CASSLGYGGRNTGELFF

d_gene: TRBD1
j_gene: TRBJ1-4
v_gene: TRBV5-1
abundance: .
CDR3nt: TGCGCCAGCAGCCCCGGGACAGCACTTAATGAAAAACTGTTTTTT
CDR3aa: CASSPGTALNEKLFF

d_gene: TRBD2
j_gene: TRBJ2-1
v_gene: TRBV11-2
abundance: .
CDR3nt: TGTGCCAGCAGCACTAGCGGGAGAGCCTACAATGAGCAGTTCTTC
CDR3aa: CASSTSGRAYNEQFF

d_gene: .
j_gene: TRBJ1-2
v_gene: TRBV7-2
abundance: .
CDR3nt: TGTGCCAGCAGCCGTAACCAGGGTTACGATGGCTACACCTTC
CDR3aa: CASSRNQGYDGYTF